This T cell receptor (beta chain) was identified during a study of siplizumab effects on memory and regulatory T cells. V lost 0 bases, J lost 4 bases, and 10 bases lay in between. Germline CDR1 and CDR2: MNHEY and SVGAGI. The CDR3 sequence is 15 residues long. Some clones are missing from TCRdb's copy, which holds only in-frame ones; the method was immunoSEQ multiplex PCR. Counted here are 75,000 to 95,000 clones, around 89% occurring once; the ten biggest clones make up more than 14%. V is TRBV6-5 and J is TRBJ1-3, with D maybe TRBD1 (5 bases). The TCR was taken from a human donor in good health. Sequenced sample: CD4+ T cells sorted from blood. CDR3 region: CASSYSSGAGNTIYF. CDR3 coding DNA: TGTGCCAGCAGTTACTCGTCCGGGGCAGGAAACACCATATATTTT.